Listed here are 19 T cell receptor beta chains from one sample, sequenced in a study of blood T cell repertoires in COVID-19. Using immunoSEQ multiplex PCR, the repertoire was profiled, and TCRdb retains in-frame clones only, with some absent. The sample comprises about 130,000 clones, about four fifths of which are singletons, and less than 20% rests with the top ten. Specimen: peripheral blood. The receptor set was obtained from a woman between 50 and 59 years old with acute or convalescent COVID-19.

The chain carries TRBV19 and TRBJ1-2; 9 bases line up with TRBD1. V shed 2 bases and J 0 bases; nucleotides not matched to a gene: 7. The CDR3 is 17 residues long. Germline V gene lookup returns CDR1 LNHDA and CDR2 SQIVND (reference sequence). The chain's CDR3 is CASSITSGTGSNYGYTF. DNA of the CDR3: TGTGCCAGTAGTATAACCTCCGGGACAGGGTCTAACTATGGCTACACCTTC.

This chain joins TRBV24-1 and TRBJ2-1; the D gene is possibly TRBD2 (6 bases). CDR3 length: 17 amino acids. The V and J ends lost 5 bases and 8 bases respectively, with 24 bases between them. Germline assignment: CDR1 KGHDR and CDR2 SFDVKD. CDR3 region: CATSAPFWDSLFHEQFF. The CDR3 coding sequence is TGTGCCACCAGTGCCCCCTTTTGGGACTCCCTATTCCATGAGCAGTTCTTC.

This sequence joins TRBV19 and TRBJ1-1; D ambiguous. Germline CDR1 reads LNHDA; CDR2 reads SQIVND (reference sequence). This CDR3 region has 15 residues. V gave up 0 bases and J gave up 1 base, with 9 bases separating them. CDR3 nucleotides: TGTGCCAGTAGTATAGATCTAAAGAGGAACACTGAAGCTTTCTTT. It codes for CASSIDLKRNTEAFF. Supplemented by reference TRBV19 and TRBJ1-1, the full variable domain reads DGGITQSPKYLFRKEGQNVTLSCEQNLNHDAMYWYRQDPGQGLRLIYYSQIVNDFQKGDIAEGYSVSREKKESFPLTVTSAQKNPTAFYLCASSIDLKRNTEAFFGQGTRLTVV.

The rearrangement joins TRBV7-8 to TRBJ2-1; 8 nucleotides line up with TRBD2. From germline, CDR1 is SGHVS and CDR2 FQNEAQ. CDR3 length equals 16 residues. Trimming removed 5 bases from V and 2 bases from J; junction bases left unmatched: 8. The DNA for the CDR3 is TGTGCCAGCAGCGAGCTCGGGACTAGTCCCTACAATGAGCAGTTCTTC. Encoded protein: CASSELGTSPYNEQFF. The whole variable domain, remainder taken from reference TRBV7-8 and TRBJ2-1, is GAGVSQSPRYKVAKRGQDVALRCDPISGHVSLFWYQQALGQGPEFLTYFQNEAQLDKSGLPSDRFFAERPEGSVSTLKIQRTQQEDSAVYLCASSELGTSPYNEQFFGPGTRLTVL.

V gene TRBV27 combines with J gene TRBJ1-5; tentative D call: TRBD1 (6 bases). Deletions cut 9 bases from V and 2 bases from J, with 17 bases between. Germline V gene lookup returns CDR1 MNHEY and CDR2 SMNVEV (reference sequence). The CDR3 sequence is 15 residues long. The CDR3 DNA is TGTGCCAGTTCAGCTTTGGGACAAGGCAATCAGCCCCAGCATTTT. Amino acids: CASSALGQGNQPQHF.

The chain recombines TRBV19 with TRBJ1-1; D is unresolved. The CDR3 sequence is 13 residues long. CDR1 and CDR2 from the germline V gene are LNHDA and SQIVND (reference sequence). V was pared by 7 bases and J by 6 bases, with 15 bases between. The CDR3 region has the DNA TGTGCCAGTACGCTATCCGGGATCGCTGAAGCTTTCTTT. This translates into CASTLSGIAEAFF.

The chain joins TRBV25-1 to TRBJ1-6; a weak D match, TRBD1 (5 bases). Germline V gives CDR1 MGHDK, CDR2 SYGVNS. V was pared by 8 bases and J by 7 bases, with 15 bases between. CDR3 length: 14 residues. The CDR3 loop is CASSPRAGNSPLHF. CDR3 sequence (DNA): TGTGCCAGCTCCCCCAGGGCTGGCAATTCACCCCTCCACTTT. The full variable domain, its missing parts supplied by reference TRBV25-1 and TRBJ1-6, is EADIYQTPRYLVIGTGKKITLECSQTMGHDKMYWYQQDPGMELHLIHYSYGVNSTEKGDLSSESTVSRIRTEHFPLTLESARPSHTSQYLCASSPRAGNSPLHFGNGTRLTVT.

The rearrangement links TRBV12-3 or TRBV12-4 to TRBJ1-2; 7 nucleotides match TRBD1. The J segment lost 3 bases and the V segment lost 5 bases, leaving 3 bases of the junction unmatched. The CDR3 length is 13 residues. The CDR3, as DNA: TGTGCCAGCAGTGACAGGGAGGACTATGGCTACACCTTC. Its translation is CASSDREDYGYTF.

The V call is TRBV19, the J call TRBJ1-2; no clear D. In germline, CDR1 is LNHDA, CDR2 SQIVND (reference sequence). V was trimmed by 4 bases and J by 2 bases, leaving 14 bases between them. There are 15 residues in the CDR3. CDR3 sequence (DNA): TGTGCCAGTAGTAATACTCCTCCGGAGAACTATGGCTACACCTTC. Protein product: CASSNTPPENYGYTF.

The chain recombines TRBV2 with TRBJ1-1, with a possible D match to TRBD1 (6 bases). V lost 5 bases and J lost 5, with 12 bases in between. The CDR3 contains 13 residues. The germline V gene has CDR1 SNHLY and CDR2 FYNNEI. CDR3 coding DNA: TGTGCCAGCAGTACAGGGAGAGGGACTGAAGCTTTCTTT. Translation gives CASSTGRGTEAFF.

The chain uses TRBV11-2 and TRBJ2-1, with a possible D match to TRBD1 (5 bases). This CDR3 contains 13 residues. CDR1 and CDR2 (germline): SGHAT, FQNNGV. The ends were cut back, 10 bases at V and 6 bases at J, with 16 bases in the middle. CDR3 in amino acids: CATPLQGGNEQFF. As DNA, the CDR3 is TGTGCCACCCCACTCCAGGGTGGCAATGAGCAGTTCTTC.

This clone was counted once. Written as DNA, the CDR3 is TGTGCCAGCAGCCAAGGGACTAGCGGGTTTGATGAGCAGTTCTTC. Amino acid sequence: CASSQGTSGFDEQFF. The chain couples TRBV3-1 (or the pseudogene TRBV3-2) to TRBJ2-1; 11 bases agree with TRBD2. J gave up 8 bases and V 1 base, and 4 bases lay outside the gene matches. Germline V lookup: CDR1 LGHDT, CDR2 YNNKEL (reference sequence). The CDR3 is made up of 15 amino acids.

This clone occurred a few times. The chain is built from TRBV11-2 and TRBJ2-1; 14 bases match TRBD2. This CDR3 contains 16 residues. The V gene end was trimmed by 5 bases and the J gene end by 6 bases; junction bases not matched to a gene: 6. Per the germline V gene, CDR1 is SGHAT and CDR2 is FQNNGV. CDR3 in amino acids: CASSPTSGGVPNEQFF. The CDR3 nucleotides read TGTGCCAGCAGCCCGACTAGCGGGGGGGTTCCCAATGAGCAGTTCTTC.

This clone was counted once. The chain employs TRBV9 and TRBJ1-1; 8 bases map to TRBD1. CDR1 is SGDLS, CDR2 YYNGEE, per germline. This CDR3 comprises 15 residues. Unmatched junction bases numbered 12, after V lost 4 bases and J lost 7 bases. CDR3 in amino acids: CASSPPQGARGEAFF. The CDR3 DNA sequence: TGTGCCAGCAGCCCCCCCCAGGGGGCGCGGGGTGAAGCTTTCTTT.

The rearrangement uses TRBV5-1 and TRBJ2-3, with 15 bases identical to TRBD2. V trimming: 4 bases; J trimming: 2 bases; junction bases outside the gene matches: 8. Germline values: CDR1 SGHRS, CDR2 YFSETQ. The CDR3 consists of 18 residues. The CDR3 DNA reads as TGCGCCAGCAGCCCGGGACTAGCGGGGGGATCCTCCACAGATACGCAGTATTTT. Amino acid sequence: CASSPGLAGGSSTDTQYF.

This chain uses TRBV19 with TRBJ1-3; 8 bases agree with TRBD1. After removal of 4 bases from V and 0 bases from J, the junction contained 5 bases not matched to a gene. Germline lookup yields CDR1 LNHDA and CDR2 SQIVND (reference sequence). The CDR3 is 16 residues long. The CDR3 coding sequence is TGTGCCAGTAGTACCCCGACAGGGGCCTCTGGAAACACCATATATTTT. Translating it yields CASSTPTGASGNTIYF.

This clone was found a few times. In DNA, the CDR3 is TGTGCCACCTCGTGGGGTAGCGGGGGGGCCAATGAGCAGTTCTTC. As protein: CATSWGSGGANEQFF. The V and J genes are TRBV24-1 and TRBJ2-1, with TRBD2 matching 11 bases. The J segment lost 6 bases and the V segment lost 9 bases, leaving 9 bases of the junction unmatched. The CDR3 totals 15 residues. Germline-derived CDR1 and CDR2 are KGHDR and SFDVKD.

The sample holds one count of this clone. V is TRBV2 and J is TRBJ1-5; 7 nucleotides align to TRBD1. Germline CDR1 SNHLY, CDR2 FYNNEI. The CDR3 is 14 residues long. The V and J ends lost 4 bases and 4 bases, in that order; junction bases with no gene match: 4. The CDR3 DNA follows: TGTGCCAGCAGTGGGACAGGTAATAATCAGCCCCAGCATTTT. Translation gives CASSGTGNNQPQHF.

The chain couples TRBV5-1 to TRBJ1-4; D is unresolved. CDR1 is SGHRS, CDR2 YFSETQ, per germline. CDR3 length: 14 amino acids. The germline V and J ends were trimmed by 0 bases and 4 bases, with 7 bases remaining between them. The CDR3 region has the DNA TGCGCCAGCAGCTTGGAACAGAGTAATGAAAAACTGTTTTTT. This translates into CASSLEQSNEKLFF.